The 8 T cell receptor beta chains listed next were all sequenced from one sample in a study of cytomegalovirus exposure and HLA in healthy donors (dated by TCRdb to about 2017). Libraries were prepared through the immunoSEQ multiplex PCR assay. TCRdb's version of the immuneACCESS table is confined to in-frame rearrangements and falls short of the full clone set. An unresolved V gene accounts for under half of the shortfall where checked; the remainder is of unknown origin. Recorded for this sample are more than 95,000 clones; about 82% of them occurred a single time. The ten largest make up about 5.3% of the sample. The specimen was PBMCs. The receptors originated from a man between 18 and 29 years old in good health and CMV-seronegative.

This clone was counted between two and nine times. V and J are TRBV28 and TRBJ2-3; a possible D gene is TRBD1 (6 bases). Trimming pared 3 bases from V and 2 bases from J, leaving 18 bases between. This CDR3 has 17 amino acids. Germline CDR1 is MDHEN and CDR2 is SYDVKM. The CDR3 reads CASSFPETGIYTDTQYF. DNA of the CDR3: TGTGCCAGCAGTTTCCCAGAGACAGGAATATACACAGATACGCAGTATTTT.

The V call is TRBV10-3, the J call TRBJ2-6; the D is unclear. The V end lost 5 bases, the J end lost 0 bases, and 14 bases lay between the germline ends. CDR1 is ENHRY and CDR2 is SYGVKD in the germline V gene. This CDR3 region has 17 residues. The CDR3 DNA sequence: TGTGCCATCAGTCTACAGACCGTGGGCTCTGGGGCCAACGTCCTGACTTTC. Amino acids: CAISLQTVGSGANVLTF.

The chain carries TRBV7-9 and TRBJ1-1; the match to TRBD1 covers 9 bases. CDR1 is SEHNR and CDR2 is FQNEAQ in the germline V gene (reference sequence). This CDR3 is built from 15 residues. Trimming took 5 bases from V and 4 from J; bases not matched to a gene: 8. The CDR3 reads CASSPTGGAGTEAFF. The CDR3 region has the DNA TGTGCCAGCAGCCCCACAGGGGGCGCGGGCACTGAAGCTTTCTTT. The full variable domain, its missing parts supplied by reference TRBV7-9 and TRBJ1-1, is DTGVSQNPRHKITKRGQNVTFRCDPISEHNRLYWYRQTLGQGPEFLTYFQNEAQLEKSRLLSDRFSAERPKGSFSTLEIQRTEQGDSAMYLCASSPTGGAGTEAFFGQGTRLTVV.

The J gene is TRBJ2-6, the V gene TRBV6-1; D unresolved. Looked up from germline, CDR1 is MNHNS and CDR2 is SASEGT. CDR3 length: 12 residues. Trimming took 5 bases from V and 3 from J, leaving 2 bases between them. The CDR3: CASSLGANVLTF. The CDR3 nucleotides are TGTGCCAGCAGTCTTGGGGCCAACGTCCTGACTTTC.

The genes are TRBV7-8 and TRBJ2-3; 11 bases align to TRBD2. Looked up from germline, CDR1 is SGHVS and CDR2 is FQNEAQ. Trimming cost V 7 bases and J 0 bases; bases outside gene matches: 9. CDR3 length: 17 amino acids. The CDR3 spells CASIPGTSGASTDTQYF. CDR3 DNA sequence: TGTGCCAGCATCCCCGGGACTAGCGGCGCTAGCACAGATACGCAGTATTTT.

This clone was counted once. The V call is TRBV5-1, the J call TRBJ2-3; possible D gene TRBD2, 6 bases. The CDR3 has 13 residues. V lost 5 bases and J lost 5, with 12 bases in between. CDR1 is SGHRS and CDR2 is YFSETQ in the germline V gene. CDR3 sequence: CASSFPSVDTQYF. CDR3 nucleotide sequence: TGCGCCAGCAGTTTCCCTAGCGTAGATACGCAGTATTTT.

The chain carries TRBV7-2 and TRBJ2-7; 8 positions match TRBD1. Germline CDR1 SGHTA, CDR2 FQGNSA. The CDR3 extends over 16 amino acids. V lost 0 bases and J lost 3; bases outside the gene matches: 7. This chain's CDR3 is CASSLARGQGRYEQYF. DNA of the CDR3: TGTGCCAGCAGCTTAGCGCGAGGACAGGGACGCTACGAGCAGTACTTC. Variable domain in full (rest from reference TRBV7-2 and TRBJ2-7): GAGVSQSPSNKVTEKGKDVELRCDPISGHTALYWYRQSLGQGLEFLIYFQGNSAPDKSGLPSDRFSAERTGGSVSTLTIQRTQQEDSAVYLCASSLARGQGRYEQYFGPGTRLTVT.

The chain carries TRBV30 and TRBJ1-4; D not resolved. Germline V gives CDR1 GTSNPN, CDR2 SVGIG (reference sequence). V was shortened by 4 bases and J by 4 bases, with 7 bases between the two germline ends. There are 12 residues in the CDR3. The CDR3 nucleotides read TGTGCCTGGACAGATTTTAATGAAAAACTGTTTTTT. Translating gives CAWTDFNEKLFF.